This T cell receptor (beta chain) appears in the sequencing data of a study of T-cell memory formation after mild COVID-19. Constant-segment primers were used for 5'RACE, and the resulting TCR alpha and TCR beta cDNA libraries carried sample barcodes and UMIs. TCRdb used MiXCR to reprocess the 5' RACE reads, holding one entry per CDR3 protein. This table has about 410,000 distinct CDR3 sequences, more than 15% appearing once. Trimming left V 5 bases short and J 6 bases short, with 12 bases between. This CDR3 is 13 amino acids long. Looked up from germline, CDR1 is SGHTA and CDR2 is FQGNSA. The source material was PBMCs or a T cell subset sorted from them (not recorded which). This TCR was recovered from a man aged 18 to 35 who had mild COVID-19 (a few samples of this study predate the infection). Cell type and time point are not known. The chain links TRBV7-2 to TRBJ2-3; D uncertain. In nucleotides, the CDR3 is TGTGCCAGCAGCCTCGGACCCGACGATACGCAGTATTTT. This encodes CASSLGPDDTQYF.